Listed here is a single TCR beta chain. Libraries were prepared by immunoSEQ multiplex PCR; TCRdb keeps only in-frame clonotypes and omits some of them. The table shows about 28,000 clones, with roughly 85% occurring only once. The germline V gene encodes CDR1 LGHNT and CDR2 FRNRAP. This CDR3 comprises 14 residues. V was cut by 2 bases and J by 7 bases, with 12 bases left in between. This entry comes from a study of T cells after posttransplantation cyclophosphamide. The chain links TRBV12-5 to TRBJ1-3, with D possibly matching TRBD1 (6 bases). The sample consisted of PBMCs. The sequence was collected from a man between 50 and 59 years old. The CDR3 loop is CASGLTNRENTIYF. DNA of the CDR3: TGTGCTAGTGGTTTGACGAACAGGGAGAACACCATATATTTT.